The 5 T cell receptor beta chains reported below all come from one sample, sequenced in a study of blood T cell repertoires in COVID-19 (TCRdb year 2020). Library preparation was by the immunoSEQ multiplex PCR assay. TCRdb took over this immuneACCESS table, retaining in-frame rearrangements with V and J assigned. Such tables are incomplete; in checked studies, under half of the missing clones stem from an unresolved V gene, and the remainder is unexplained. The sample table lists roughly 250,000 clones, approximately 84% of them with a count of one. The biggest ten clones account for approximately 0.89% of the sample. The specimen sequenced was peripheral blood. The origin of the receptors is a middle-aged man with acute or convalescent COVID-19.

This clone was observed a single time. The gene calls are TRBV13 and TRBJ1-4; a weak D match, TRBD1 (5 bases). Germline CDR1 reads PRHDT; CDR2 reads FYEKMQ (reference sequence). The V end was cut by 5 bases, the J end by 5 bases, with 9 bases between. This CDR3 contains 13 residues. The CDR3 DNA reads as TGTGCCAGCAGCCTGGGGCAGAATGAAAAACTGTTTTTT. Residues: CASSLGQNEKLFF.

The V and J genes are TRBV6-6 and TRBJ1-1, with 11 bases that match TRBD1. Germline trimming cut 6 bases from V and 5 bases from J; bases unmatched to any gene: 5. Germline assignment: CDR1 MNHNY and CDR2 SVGAGI (reference sequence). The CDR3 is 14 amino acids. This CDR3 is CASRWTGGETEAFF. CDR3 nucleotides: TGTGCCAGCAGATGGACAGGGGGCGAGACTGAAGCTTTCTTT.

This clone has just one count. The rearrangement uses TRBV6-2 or TRBV6-3 and TRBJ1-1, with 9 bases aligning to TRBD1. This CDR3 has 15 residues. Germline values: CDR1 MNHEY, CDR2 SVGEGT. V was pared by 4 bases and J by 7 bases, with 10 bases of the junction left unmatched. DNA of the CDR3: TGTGCCAGCAGTTGGATCTGGACAGGGGTATTTGAAGCTTTCTTT. Its protein is CASSWIWTGVFEAFF.

V usage is TRBV7-3 and J usage is TRBJ2-1; a weak D match, TRBD2 (5 bases). The germline CDR1 and CDR2 sequences are SGHTA and FQGTGA. V dropped 5 bases and J dropped 2 bases, with 13 bases sitting between them. The CDR3 sequence is 15 residues long. The DNA for the CDR3 is TGTGCCAGCAGCCCCGCTATCGGGACCTACAATGAGCAGTTCTTC. Protein sequence: CASSPAIGTYNEQFF.

V usage is TRBV11-2 and J usage is TRBJ2-1; D is unresolved. Germline CDR1 is SGHAT and CDR2 is FQNNGV. The CDR3 length is 14 residues. Trimming removed 4 bases at V and 10 bases at J, with 17 bases between. The CDR3 coding sequence is TGTGCCAGCAGCTCCACCTTGAGGTCCAACGAGCAGTTCTTC. This translates into CASSSTLRSNEQFF. The full variable domain, its missing parts supplied by reference TRBV11-2 and TRBJ2-1, is EAGVAQSPRYKIIEKRQSVAFWCNPISGHATLYWYQQILGQGPKLLIQFQNNGVVDDSQLPKDRFSAERLKGVDSTLKIQPAKLEDSAVYLCASSSTLRSNEQFFGPGTRLTVL.